Presented here are 5 T cell receptor beta chains from one specimen sequenced in a study of blood T cell repertoires in COVID-19. Method: immunoSEQ multiplex PCR; TCRdb's copy keeps in-frame clones and lacks some. The top ten hold 40% to 45% of the sample, which has approximately 64,000 clones, approximately 88% seen once. The specimen sequenced was peripheral blood. The source of these receptors is a woman in her sixties with COVID-19, enrolled during active disease.

The CDR3: CASTFSGNTIYF. Here the CDR3 DNA reads TGTGCCAGCACATTTTCTGGAAACACCATATATTTT. The chain links TRBV28 to TRBJ1-3; D remains unclear. The CDR3 has 12 amino acids. CDR1 is MDHEN and CDR2 is SYDVKM in the germline V gene. Trimming cost V 7 bases and J 1 base, with 5 bases left between them.

This rearrangement joins TRBV10-3 to TRBJ1-2, with D perhaps matching TRBD1 (5 bases). The CDR3 covers 13 residues. With 8 bases removed from V and 4 bases from J, the gap between germline ends came to 14 bases. Germline CDR1 is ENHRY and CDR2 is SYGVKD. CDR3 in amino acids: CAISGEGGYGYTF. CDR3 nucleotide sequence: TGTGCCATCTCGGGGGAGGGAGGCTATGGCTACACCTTC.

The V and J genes are TRBV30 and TRBJ1-5, with TRBD1 as a possible D gene (6 bases). The CDR3 contains 14 residues. V was clipped by 0 bases and J by 7 bases, with 13 bases between them. Germline V CDR1 and CDR2: GTSNPN, SVGIG (reference sequence). CDR3 residues: CAWSVGQFKQPQHF. The CDR3 nucleotides are TGTGCCTGGAGTGTCGGACAGTTCAAGCAGCCCCAGCATTTT.

The gene calls are TRBV3-1 (or the pseudogene TRBV3-2) and TRBJ2-1; a weak D match, TRBD1 (6 bases). The CDR3 contains 14 residues. V was shortened by 5 bases and J by 0 bases, with 8 bases between the two germline ends. CDR1 is LGHDT and CDR2 is YNNKEL in the germline V gene (reference sequence). CDR3 coding DNA: TGTGCCAGCAGCACAGGGAGCTCCTACAATGAGCAGTTCTTC. It translates to CASSTGSSYNEQFF.

The genes are TRBV19 and TRBJ2-1; 10 bases are a match to TRBD2. The V gene's germline CDR1 is LNHDA and CDR2 SQIVND (reference sequence). V shed 5 bases and J 5 bases; nucleotides not matched to a gene: 6. This CDR3 is 15 amino acids long. CDR3 nucleotide sequence: TGTGCCAGTAGTCCTCGGACTAGCGGAAACAATGAGCAGTTCTTC. Its protein is CASSPRTSGNNEQFF.